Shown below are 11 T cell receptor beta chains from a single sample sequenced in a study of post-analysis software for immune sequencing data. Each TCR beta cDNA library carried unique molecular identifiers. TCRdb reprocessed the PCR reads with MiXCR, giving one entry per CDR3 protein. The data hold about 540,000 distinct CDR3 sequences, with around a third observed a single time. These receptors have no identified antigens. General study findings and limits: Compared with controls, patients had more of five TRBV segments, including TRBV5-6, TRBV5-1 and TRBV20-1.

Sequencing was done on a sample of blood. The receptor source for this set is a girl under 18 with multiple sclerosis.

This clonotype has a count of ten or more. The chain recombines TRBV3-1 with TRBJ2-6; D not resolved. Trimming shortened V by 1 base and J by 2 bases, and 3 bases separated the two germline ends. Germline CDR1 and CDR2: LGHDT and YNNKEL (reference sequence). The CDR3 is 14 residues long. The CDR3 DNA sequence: TGTGCCAGCAGCCAAGGGGCTGGGGCCAACGTCCTGACTTTC. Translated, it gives CASSQGAGANVLTF.

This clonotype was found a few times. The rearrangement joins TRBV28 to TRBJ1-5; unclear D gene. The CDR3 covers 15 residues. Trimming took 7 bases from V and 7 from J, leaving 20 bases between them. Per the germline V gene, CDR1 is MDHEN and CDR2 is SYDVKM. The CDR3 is CASIISGSGVQPQHF. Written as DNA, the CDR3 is TGTGCCAGCATAATCTCGGGCAGTGGGGTGCAGCCCCAGCATTTT.

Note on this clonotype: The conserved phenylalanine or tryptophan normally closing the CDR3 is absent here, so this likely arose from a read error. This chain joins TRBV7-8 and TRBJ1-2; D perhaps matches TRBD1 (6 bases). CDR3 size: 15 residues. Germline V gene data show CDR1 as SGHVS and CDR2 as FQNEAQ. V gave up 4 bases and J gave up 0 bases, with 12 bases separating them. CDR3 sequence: CASSSTGWANYGYTC. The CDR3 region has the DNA TGTGCCAGCAGCTCTACAGGGTGGGCTAACTATGGCTACACCTGC.

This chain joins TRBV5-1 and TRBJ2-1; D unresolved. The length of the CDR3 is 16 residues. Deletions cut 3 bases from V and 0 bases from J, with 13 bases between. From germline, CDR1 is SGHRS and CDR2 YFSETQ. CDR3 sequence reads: CASSWVPARSYNEQFF. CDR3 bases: TGCGCCAGCAGCTGGGTCCCAGCCCGCTCCTACAATGAGCAGTTCTTC.

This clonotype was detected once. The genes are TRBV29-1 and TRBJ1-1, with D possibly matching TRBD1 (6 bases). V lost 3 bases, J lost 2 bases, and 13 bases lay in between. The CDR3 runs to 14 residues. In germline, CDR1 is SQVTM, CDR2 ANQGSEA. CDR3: CSVDGGGFNTEAFF. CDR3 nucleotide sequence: TGCAGCGTTGACGGGGGCGGGTTTAACACTGAAGCTTTCTTT.

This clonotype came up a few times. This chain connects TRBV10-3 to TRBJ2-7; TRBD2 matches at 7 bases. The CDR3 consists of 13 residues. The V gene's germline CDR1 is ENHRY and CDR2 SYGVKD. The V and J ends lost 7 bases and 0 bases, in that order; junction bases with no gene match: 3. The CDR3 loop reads CAITSGDSYEQYF. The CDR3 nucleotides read TGTGCCATCACCAGCGGGGACTCCTACGAGCAGTACTTC.

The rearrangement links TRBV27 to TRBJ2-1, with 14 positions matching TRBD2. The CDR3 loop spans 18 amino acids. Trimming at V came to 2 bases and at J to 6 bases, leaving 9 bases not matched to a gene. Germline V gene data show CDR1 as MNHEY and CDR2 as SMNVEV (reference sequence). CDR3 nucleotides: TGTGCCAGCAGTTTAGGACTAGCGGGGGGCACCCCCCCCAATGAGCAGTTCTTC. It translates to CASSLGLAGGTPPNEQFF.

The CDR3 spells CASSFRPGGLGDEQYF. CDR3 bases: TGTGCCAGCAGCTTCCGCCCCGGGGGGCTGGGTGACGAGCAGTACTTC. The chain joins TRBV11-2 to TRBJ2-7; D possibly corresponds to TRBD2 (7 bases). Trimming pared 3 bases from V and 5 bases from J, leaving 20 bases between. CDR3 length equals 16 residues. The V gene's germline CDR1 is SGHAT and CDR2 FQNNGV.

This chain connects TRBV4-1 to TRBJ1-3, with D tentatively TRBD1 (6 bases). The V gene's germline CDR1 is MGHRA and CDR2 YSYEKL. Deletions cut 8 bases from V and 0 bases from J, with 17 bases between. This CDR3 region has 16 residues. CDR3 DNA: TGCGCCAGCGGGCCCGGACAGACCCTCTCTGGAAACACCATATATTTT. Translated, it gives CASGPGQTLSGNTIYF.

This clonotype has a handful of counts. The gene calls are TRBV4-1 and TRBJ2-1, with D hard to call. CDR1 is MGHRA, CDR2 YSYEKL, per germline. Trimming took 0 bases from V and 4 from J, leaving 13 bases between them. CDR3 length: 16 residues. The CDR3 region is CASSQDNDRAYNEQFF. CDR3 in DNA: TGCGCCAGCAGCCAAGATAACGATCGGGCTTACAATGAGCAGTTCTTC.

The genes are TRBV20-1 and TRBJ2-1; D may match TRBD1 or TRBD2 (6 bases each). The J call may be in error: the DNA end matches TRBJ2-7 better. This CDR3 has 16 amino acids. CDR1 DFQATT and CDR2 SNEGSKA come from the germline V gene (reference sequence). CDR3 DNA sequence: TGCAGTGCTAGAGTCCTAAGGGGGGCGCCCTACAATGAGCAGTACTTC. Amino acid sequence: CSARVLRGAPYNEQYF.